Below are 3 T cell receptor beta chains sequenced from a single sample in a study of regulatory T cells in long-lasting Graves disease. Construction of the TCR beta libraries employed iRepertoire HTBI primers in conjunction with Arm-PCR of CDR3 regions. A single record per CDR3 protein comes from TCRdb applying MiXCR to the multiplex PCR reads. Counted here are about half a million distinct CDR3 sequences, about 12% occurring once; the ten biggest clones make up approximately 9%. Time point in this sample: newly diagnosed GD, antithyroid drugs for less than 3 months. From RNA extracted from PBMCs, the TCR library was made. These sequences were also reported in another study, on T cells in Graves' hyperthyroidism and ophthalmopathy.

The material was peripheral blood mononuclear cells (PBMCs), obtained at new diagnosis, from a patient treated with antithyroid drugs. All receptors derive from a woman aged 25 to 39 with Graves disease.

This clonotype was observed at least ten times. The V call is TRBV10-3, the J call TRBJ1-2; TRBD1 is a possible D gene (5 bases). Germline loops: CDR1 ENHRY, CDR2 SYGVKD. V lost 6 bases and J 3 bases, leaving 17 bases between the germline ends. The CDR3 extends over 15 amino acids. CDR3: CAIRGVGEVDYGYTF. The CDR3, as DNA: TGTGCCATCAGGGGTGTAGGGGAGGTCGACTATGGCTACACCTTC.

In its sample, this clonotype was seen a few times. The chain combines TRBV27 with TRBJ2-7; 10 positions agree with TRBD2. This CDR3 comprises 16 residues. V lost 6 bases to trimming and J lost 0 bases; unmatched junction nucleotides: 8. The germline V gene has CDR1 MNHEY and CDR2 SMNVEV (reference sequence). The CDR3 here is CASRRLAGANSYEQYF. The DNA for the CDR3 is TGTGCCAGCAGGAGGCTAGCGGGAGCTAACTCCTACGAGCAGTACTTC.

Ten or more counts support this clonotype. V usage is TRBV30 and J usage is TRBJ2-7; D is unclear. In germline, CDR1 is GTSNPN, CDR2 SVGIG (reference sequence). V was shortened by 1 base and J by 8 bases, with 15 bases between the two germline ends. This CDR3 region has 13 residues. CDR3 DNA sequence: TGTGCCTGGAGTGCCTCAAATAGTGACAAGCAGTACTTC. It yields the protein CAWSASNSDKQYF.